Listed below are T cell receptor beta chains from one sample, sequenced in a study of shared clonotypes between healthy human individuals. Produced via immunoSEQ multiplex PCR; TCRdb's table is partial and in-frame only. The data show under 700,000 clones, roughly 95% seen once. The sample was naive CD8+ T cells sorted from blood. The receptors derive from a woman aged 25 to 45 in good health. The CDR3 runs from the conserved cysteine through the conserved F or W. Fields, in order: CDR3 length, D gene, clone size, J gene, V gene, CDR3 protein, CDR3 DNA. A D gene is named only where the DNA matches it firmly. A row's size may be missing; if present it is once, few, many or a size class.

CDR3 length: 14; D gene: -; clone size: -; J gene: TRBJ2-7; V gene: TRBV13; CDR3 protein: CASSLTADSYEQYF; CDR3 DNA: TGTGCCAGCAGCTTAACTGCGGACTCCTACGAGCAGTACTTC
CDR3 length: 13; D gene: -; clone size: -; J gene: TRBJ2-7; V gene: TRBV7-9; CDR3 protein: CASSLEAGVEQYF; CDR3 DNA: TGTGCCAGCAGCTTAGAGGCAGGGGTCGAGCAGTACTTC
CDR3 length: 15; D gene: TRBD1; clone size: -; J gene: TRBJ2-7; V gene: TRBV18; CDR3 protein: CASSPRQGASYEQYF; CDR3 DNA: TGTGCCAGCTCACCTAGACAGGGGGCTTCGTACGAGCAGTACTTC
CDR3 length: 15; D gene: TRBD2; clone size: -; J gene: TRBJ2-1; V gene: TRBV27; CDR3 protein: CASSFGLAGVNEQFF; CDR3 DNA: TGTGCCAGCAGTTTTGGGCTAGCGGGAGTCAATGAGCAGTTCTTC
CDR3 length: 16; D gene: TRBD2; clone size: -; J gene: TRBJ2-5; V gene: TRBV16; CDR3 protein: CASSQSAGGPQETQYF; CDR3 DNA: TGTGCCAGCAGCCAATCGGCGGGAGGGCCTCAGGAGACCCAGTACTTC
CDR3 length: 17; D gene: -; clone size: -; J gene: TRBJ2-7; V gene: TRBV7-9; CDR3 protein: CASSLEGLSPGSYEQYF; CDR3 DNA: TGTGCCAGCAGCTTAGAGGGTCTTAGCCCTGGCTCCTACGAGCAGTACTTC
CDR3 length: 13; D gene: -; clone size: -; J gene: TRBJ2-5; V gene: TRBV28; CDR3 protein: CASSGTFQETQYF; CDR3 DNA: TGTGCCAGCAGCGGAACCTTCCAAGAGACCCAGTACTTC
CDR3 length: 12; D gene: -; clone size: -; J gene: TRBJ2-3; V gene: TRBV27; CDR3 protein: CASSSTRGTQYF; CDR3 DNA: TGTGCCAGCAGTTCCACTAGGGGGACGCAGTATTTT
CDR3 length: 16; D gene: -; clone size: once; J gene: TRBJ2-3; V gene: TRBV27; CDR3 protein: CASRISQGGSTDTQYF; CDR3 DNA: TGTGCCAGCAGAATCTCACAGGGCGGGAGCACAGATACGCAGTATTTT
CDR3 length: 12; D gene: -; clone size: once; J gene: TRBJ2-7; V gene: TRBV28; CDR3 protein: CASSLGRYEQYF; CDR3 DNA: TGTGCCAGCAGTTTAGGCAGGTACGAGCAGTACTTC
CDR3 length: 10; D gene: -; clone size: -; J gene: TRBJ2-7; V gene: TRBV10-2; CDR3 protein: CASRDDEQYF; CDR3 DNA: TGCGCCAGCAGAGACGACGAGCAGTACTTC
CDR3 length: 15; D gene: TRBD1; clone size: once; J gene: TRBJ2-7; V gene: TRBV28; CDR3 protein: CASSLFQGVRYEQYF; CDR3 DNA: TGTGCCAGCAGTTTATTTCAGGGGGTCAGGTACGAGCAGTACTTC
CDR3 length: 15; D gene: -; clone size: -; J gene: TRBJ1-5; V gene: TRBV28; CDR3 protein: CASTWDTRGNQPQHF; CDR3 DNA: TGTGCCAGCACCTGGGACACCCGCGGCAATCAGCCCCAGCATTTT
CDR3 length: 14; D gene: -; clone size: once; J gene: TRBJ1-1; V gene: TRBV27; CDR3 protein: CASTLTQGATEAFF; CDR3 DNA: TGTGCCAGCACCCTGACACAAGGAGCAACTGAAGCTTTCTTT
CDR3 length: 15; D gene: TRBD1; clone size: -; J gene: TRBJ2-7; V gene: TRBV14; CDR3 protein: CASSQWRTGDYEQYF; CDR3 DNA: TGTGCCAGCAGCCAATGGAGGACAGGGGACTACGAGCAGTACTTC
CDR3 length: 14; D gene: -; clone size: few; J gene: TRBJ1-1; V gene: TRBV19; CDR3 protein: CATSWAIMNTEAFF; CDR3 DNA: TGTGCCACCTCCTGGGCTATTATGAACACTGAAGCTTTCTTT
CDR3 length: 16; D gene: TRBD1; clone size: once; J gene: TRBJ2-7; V gene: TRBV5-5; CDR3 protein: CASSLDPGQGYHEQYF; CDR3 DNA: TGTGCCAGCAGCTTAGACCCGGGACAGGGGTACCACGAGCAGTACTTC
CDR3 length: 17; D gene: -; clone size: -; J gene: TRBJ2-3; V gene: TRBV15; CDR3 protein: CATSGLGTHSSTDTQYF; CDR3 DNA: TGTGCCACCAGCGGTCTAGGGACACACTCTAGCACAGATACGCAGTATTTT
CDR3 length: 13; D gene: -; clone size: few; J gene: TRBJ1-1; V gene: TRBV6-5; CDR3 protein: CASSYVENTEAFF; CDR3 DNA: TGTGCCAGCAGTTACGTAGAGAACACTGAAGCTTTCTTT
CDR3 length: 13; D gene: -; clone size: -; J gene: TRBJ2-1; V gene: TRBV2; CDR3 protein: CAIQGTLYNEQFF; CDR3 DNA: TGTGCCATCCAGGGGACACTGTACAATGAGCAGTTCTTC
CDR3 length: 12; D gene: -; clone size: -; J gene: TRBJ2-1; V gene: TRBV5-1; CDR3 protein: CASSLAGDEQFF; CDR3 DNA: TGCGCCAGCAGCTTGGCGGGGGATGAGCAGTTCTTC
CDR3 length: 15; D gene: TRBD2; clone size: -; J gene: TRBJ2-1; V gene: TRBV2; CDR3 protein: CASSPTSGRYNEQFF; CDR3 DNA: TGTGCCAGCTCCCCGACTAGCGGGAGGTATAATGAGCAGTTCTTC
CDR3 length: 14; D gene: TRBD1; clone size: -; J gene: TRBJ1-1; V gene: TRBV5-8; CDR3 protein: CAILGGRVNTEAFF; CDR3 DNA: TGTGCCATCTTAGGGGGCAGGGTGAACACTGAAGCTTTCTTT
CDR3 length: 14; D gene: TRBD2; clone size: -; J gene: TRBJ2-1; V gene: TRBV28; CDR3 protein: CASSLLAGRNEQFF; CDR3 DNA: TGTGCCAGCAGTTTACTAGCGGGACGCAATGAGCAGTTCTTC
CDR3 length: 14; D gene: -; clone size: -; J gene: TRBJ2-3; V gene: TRBV9; CDR3 protein: CASSVEYRTDTQYF; CDR3 DNA: TGTGCCAGCAGCGTAGAGTACAGAACAGATACGCAGTATTTT
CDR3 length: 18; D gene: TRBD2; clone size: -; J gene: TRBJ2-1; V gene: TRBV7-9; CDR3 protein: CASSLPGLAGAPSNEQFF; CDR3 DNA: TGTGCCAGCAGCTTGCCGGGACTAGCGGGAGCACCGTCCAATGAGCAGTTCTTC
CDR3 length: 14; D gene: TRBD1; clone size: -; J gene: TRBJ2-7; V gene: TRBV6-1; CDR3 protein: CASSAGQGHYEQYF; CDR3 DNA: TGTGCCAGCAGTGCGGGACAGGGCCACTACGAGCAGTACTTC
CDR3 length: 16; D gene: -; clone size: once; J gene: TRBJ2-3; V gene: TRBV6-1; CDR3 protein: CASSGGLSWSTDTQYF; CDR3 DNA: TGTGCCAGCAGTGGGGGACTGTCGTGGAGCACAGATACGCAGTATTTT
CDR3 length: 15; D gene: -; clone size: -; J gene: TRBJ1-6; V gene: TRBV28; CDR3 protein: CASSSSGSFYSPLHF; CDR3 DNA: TGTGCCAGCAGTTCATCCGGCAGTTTCTATTCACCCCTCCACTTT
CDR3 length: 14; D gene: -; clone size: -; J gene: TRBJ1-2; V gene: TRBV28; CDR3 protein: CASSPAGADYGYTF; CDR3 DNA: TGTGCCAGCAGCCCGGCGGGGGCGGACTATGGCTACACCTTC
CDR3 length: 11; D gene: -; clone size: -; J gene: TRBJ2-1; V gene: TRBV6-5; CDR3 protein: CASSYSDEQFF; CDR3 DNA: TGTGCCAGCAGTTACTCCGATGAGCAGTTCTTC
CDR3 length: 16; D gene: TRBD2; clone size: -; J gene: TRBJ2-1; V gene: TRBV6-5; CDR3 protein: CASSYPRLAGGHEQFF; CDR3 DNA: TGTGCCAGCAGTTACCCCCGACTAGCGGGAGGCCATGAGCAGTTCTTC
CDR3 length: 15; D gene: TRBD1; clone size: -; J gene: TRBJ1-4; V gene: TRBV27; CDR3 protein: CASSLTGGIYEKLFF; CDR3 DNA: TGTGCCAGCAGTCTGACAGGGGGGATTTATGAAAAACTGTTTTTT
CDR3 length: 11; D gene: -; clone size: -; J gene: TRBJ1-5; V gene: TRBV6-5; CDR3 protein: CASSEYQPQHF; CDR3 DNA: TGTGCCAGCAGTGAATACCAGCCCCAGCATTTT
CDR3 length: 16; D gene: -; clone size: -; J gene: TRBJ2-4; V gene: TRBV5-1; CDR3 protein: CASSPDGTLAKNIQYF; CDR3 DNA: TGCGCCAGCAGCCCGGACGGAACCTTAGCCAAAAACATTCAGTACTTC
CDR3 length: 15; D gene: TRBD1; clone size: -; J gene: TRBJ1-2; V gene: TRBV27; CDR3 protein: CASSKSGTGVYGYTF; CDR3 DNA: TGTGCCAGCAGTAAATCCGGGACAGGGGTCTATGGCTACACCTTC
CDR3 length: 13; D gene: TRBD1; clone size: -; J gene: TRBJ1-3; V gene: TRBV6-5; CDR3 protein: CASSQTGTDTIYF; CDR3 DNA: TGTGCCAGCAGCCAGACAGGGACGGACACCATATATTTT
CDR3 length: 16; D gene: -; clone size: -; J gene: TRBJ1-5; V gene: TRBV19; CDR3 protein: CASSIDMEIGNQPQHF; CDR3 DNA: TGTGCCAGTAGTATTGATATGGAGATTGGCAATCAGCCCCAGCATTTT
CDR3 length: 13; D gene: TRBD2; clone size: -; J gene: TRBJ2-7; V gene: TRBV29-1; CDR3 protein: CSVWAGGSYEQYF; CDR3 DNA: TGCAGCGTTTGGGCGGGAGGGTCCTACGAGCAGTACTTC
CDR3 length: 17; D gene: TRBD2; clone size: -; J gene: TRBJ2-5; V gene: TRBV7-6; CDR3 protein: CASSLAYTSGAKETQYF; CDR3 DNA: TGTGCCAGCAGCTTAGCCTATACTAGCGGGGCAAAAGAGACCCAGTACTTC
CDR3 length: 10; D gene: -; clone size: -; J gene: TRBJ2-7; V gene: TRBV7-9; CDR3 protein: CASSGYEQYF; CDR3 DNA: TGTGCCAGCAGCGGGTACGAGCAGTACTTC
CDR3 length: 15; D gene: TRBD1; clone size: -; J gene: TRBJ2-7; V gene: TRBV28; CDR3 protein: CASSVTGTGNYEQYF; CDR3 DNA: TGTGCCAGCAGTGTCACAGGGACAGGGAACTACGAGCAGTACTTC
CDR3 length: 11; D gene: -; clone size: -; J gene: TRBJ2-7; V gene: TRBV28; CDR3 protein: CASRDFYEQYF; CDR3 DNA: TGTGCCAGCCGGGACTTTTACGAGCAGTACTTC
CDR3 length: 16; D gene: -; clone size: -; J gene: TRBJ2-4; V gene: TRBV13; CDR3 protein: CASSIGADGRANIQYF; CDR3 DNA: TGTGCCAGCAGCATAGGGGCCGACGGGAGAGCAAACATTCAGTACTTC
CDR3 length: 11; D gene: -; clone size: once; J gene: TRBJ2-7; V gene: TRBV20-1; CDR3 protein: CSARATDEQYF; CDR3 DNA: TGCAGTGCTAGAGCCACAGACGAGCAGTACTTC
CDR3 length: 14; D gene: -; clone size: few; J gene: TRBJ2-1; V gene: TRBV29-1; CDR3 protein: CSVEERSSYNEQFF; CDR3 DNA: TGCAGCGTTGAAGAGCGGAGCTCCTACAATGAGCAGTTCTTC
CDR3 length: 14; D gene: -; clone size: -; J gene: TRBJ1-5; V gene: TRBV10-1; CDR3 protein: CASSESRTTRPQHF; CDR3 DNA: TGCGCCAGCAGTGAGTCCCGGACCACAAGGCCCCAGCATTTT
CDR3 length: 12; D gene: TRBD2; clone size: -; J gene: TRBJ2-1; V gene: TRBV14; CDR3 protein: CASSHIAGWQFF; CDR3 DNA: TGTGCCAGCAGCCACATAGCGGGTTGGCAGTTCTTC
CDR3 length: 15; D gene: -; clone size: -; J gene: TRBJ2-1; V gene: TRBV5-1; CDR3 protein: CASSLGVASYNEQFF; CDR3 DNA: TGCGCCAGCAGCTTGGGAGTGGCGTCCTACAATGAGCAGTTCTTC